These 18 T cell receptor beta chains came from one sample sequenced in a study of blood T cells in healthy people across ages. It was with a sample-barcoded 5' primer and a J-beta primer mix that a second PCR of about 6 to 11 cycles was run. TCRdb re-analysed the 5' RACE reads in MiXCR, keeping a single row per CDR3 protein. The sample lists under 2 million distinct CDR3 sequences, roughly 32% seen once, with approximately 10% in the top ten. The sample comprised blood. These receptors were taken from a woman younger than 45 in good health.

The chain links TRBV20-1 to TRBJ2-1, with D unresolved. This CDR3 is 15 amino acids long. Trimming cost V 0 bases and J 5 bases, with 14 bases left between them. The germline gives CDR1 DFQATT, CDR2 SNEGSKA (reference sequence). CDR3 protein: CSARERRWYDNEQFF. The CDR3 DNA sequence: TGCAGTGCTAGAGAAAGGCGGTGGTACGACAATGAGCAGTTCTTC.

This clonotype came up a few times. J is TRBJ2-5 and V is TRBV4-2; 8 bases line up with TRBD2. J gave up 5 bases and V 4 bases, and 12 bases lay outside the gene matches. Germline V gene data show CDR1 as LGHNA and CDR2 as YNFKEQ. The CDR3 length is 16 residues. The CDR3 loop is CASSPAAGVPRETQYF. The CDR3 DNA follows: TGTGCCAGCAGCCCCGCAGCGGGGGTACCGCGGGAGACCCAGTACTTC.

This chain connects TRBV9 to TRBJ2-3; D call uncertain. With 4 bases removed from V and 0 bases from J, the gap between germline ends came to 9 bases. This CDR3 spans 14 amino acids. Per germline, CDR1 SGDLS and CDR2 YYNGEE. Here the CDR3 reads CASSPPRSTDTQYF. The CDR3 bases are TGTGCCAGCAGCCCTCCTCGGAGCACAGATACGCAGTATTTT. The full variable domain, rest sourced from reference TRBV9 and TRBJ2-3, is DSGVTQTPKHLITATGQRVTLRCSPRSGDLSVYWYQQSLDQGLQFLIQYYNGEERAKGNILERFSAQQFPDLHSELNLSSLELGDSALYFCASSPPRSTDTQYFGPGTRLTVL.

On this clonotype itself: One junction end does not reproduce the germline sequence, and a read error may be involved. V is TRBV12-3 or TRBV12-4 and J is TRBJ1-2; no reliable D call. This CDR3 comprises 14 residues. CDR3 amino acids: CTSSFVLSNYGYTF. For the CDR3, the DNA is TGTACCAGCAGTTTCGTGCTTTCTAACTATGGCTACACCTTC.

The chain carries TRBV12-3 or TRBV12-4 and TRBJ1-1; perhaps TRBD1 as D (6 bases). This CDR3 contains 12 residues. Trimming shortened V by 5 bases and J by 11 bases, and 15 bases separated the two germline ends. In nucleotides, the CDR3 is TGTGCCAGCAGTGATAATCAGGGGTTGGCTTTCTTT. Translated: CASSDNQGLAFF.

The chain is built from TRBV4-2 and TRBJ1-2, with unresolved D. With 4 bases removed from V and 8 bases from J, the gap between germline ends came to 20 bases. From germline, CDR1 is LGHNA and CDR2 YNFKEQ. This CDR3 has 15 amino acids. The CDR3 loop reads CASSPVTATGGGYTF. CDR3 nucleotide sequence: TGTGCCAGCAGCCCCGTAACAGCGACGGGAGGAGGCTACACCTTC.

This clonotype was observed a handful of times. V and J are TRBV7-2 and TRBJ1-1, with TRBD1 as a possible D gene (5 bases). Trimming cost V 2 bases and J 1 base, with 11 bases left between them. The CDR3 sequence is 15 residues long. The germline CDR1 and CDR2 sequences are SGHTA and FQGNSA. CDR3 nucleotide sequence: TGTGCCAGCAGCTTATCGGGGGTATCGAACACTGAAGCTTTCTTT. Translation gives CASSLSGVSNTEAFF. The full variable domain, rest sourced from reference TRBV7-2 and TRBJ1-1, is GAGVSQSPSNKVTEKGKDVELRCDPISGHTALYWYRQSLGQGLEFLIYFQGNSAPDKSGLPSDRFSAERTGGSVSTLTIQRTQQEDSAVYLCASSLSGVSNTEAFFGQGTRLTVV.

The CDR3 bases are TGTGCCAGCAGTCCCCCTGGGTCGGCTACGCAGTATTTT. Translation: CASSPPGSATQYF. The chain has TRBV27 and TRBJ2-3; D gene unclear. The CDR3 is 13 residues long. CDR1 MNHEY and CDR2 SMNVEV come from the germline V gene (reference sequence). The V and J ends lost 5 bases and 8 bases respectively, with 14 bases between them.

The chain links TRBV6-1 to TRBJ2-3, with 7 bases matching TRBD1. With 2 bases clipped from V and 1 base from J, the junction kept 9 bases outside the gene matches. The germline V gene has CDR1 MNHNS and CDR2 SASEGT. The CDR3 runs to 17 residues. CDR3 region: CASSEPPGGLGTDTQYF. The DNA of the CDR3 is TGTGCCAGCAGTGAACCGCCAGGGGGTCTAGGCACAGATACGCAGTATTTT.

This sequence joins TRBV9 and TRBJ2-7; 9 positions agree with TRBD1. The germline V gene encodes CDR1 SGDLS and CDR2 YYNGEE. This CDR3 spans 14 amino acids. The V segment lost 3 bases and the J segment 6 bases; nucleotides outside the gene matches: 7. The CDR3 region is CASSATGTGSEQYF. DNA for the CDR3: TGTGCCAGCAGCGCAACCGGGACAGGGAGCGAGCAGTACTTC.

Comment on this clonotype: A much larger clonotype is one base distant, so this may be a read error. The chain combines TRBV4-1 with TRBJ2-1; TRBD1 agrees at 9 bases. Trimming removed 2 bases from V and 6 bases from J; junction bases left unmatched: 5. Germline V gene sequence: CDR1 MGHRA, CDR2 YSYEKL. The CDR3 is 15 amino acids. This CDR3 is CASSQPGTGFNEQFF. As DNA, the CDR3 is TGCGCCAGCAGCCAACCTGGGACAGGGTTCAATGAGCAGTTCTTC.

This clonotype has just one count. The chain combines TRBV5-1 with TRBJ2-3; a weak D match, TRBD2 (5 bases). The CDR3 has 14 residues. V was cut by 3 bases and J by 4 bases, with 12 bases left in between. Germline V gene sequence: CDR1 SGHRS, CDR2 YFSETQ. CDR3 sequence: CASSSGWGADTQYF. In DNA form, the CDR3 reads TGCGCCAGCAGCTCGGGATGGGGAGCAGATACGCAGTATTTT.

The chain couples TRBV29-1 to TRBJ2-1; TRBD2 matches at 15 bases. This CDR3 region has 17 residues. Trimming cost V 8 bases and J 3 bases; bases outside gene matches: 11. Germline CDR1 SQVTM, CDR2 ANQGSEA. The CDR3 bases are TGCAGCCCCTACGGGACTAGCGGGGGGCTAATCTACAATGAGCAGTTCTTC. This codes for CSPYGTSGGLIYNEQFF.

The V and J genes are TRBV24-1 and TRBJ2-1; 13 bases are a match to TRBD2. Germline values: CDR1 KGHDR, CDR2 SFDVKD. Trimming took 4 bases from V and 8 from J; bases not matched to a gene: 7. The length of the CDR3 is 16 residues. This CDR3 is CATSDGTSGIHDEQFF. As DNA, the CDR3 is TGTGCCACCAGTGACGGGACTAGCGGGATCCACGATGAGCAGTTCTTC.

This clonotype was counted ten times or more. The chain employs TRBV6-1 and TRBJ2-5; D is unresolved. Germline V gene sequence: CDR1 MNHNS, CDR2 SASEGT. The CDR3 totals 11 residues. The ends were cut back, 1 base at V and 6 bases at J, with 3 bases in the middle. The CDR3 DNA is TGTGCCAGCAGTGAAGGGAAGACCCAGTACTTC. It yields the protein CASSEGKTQYF.

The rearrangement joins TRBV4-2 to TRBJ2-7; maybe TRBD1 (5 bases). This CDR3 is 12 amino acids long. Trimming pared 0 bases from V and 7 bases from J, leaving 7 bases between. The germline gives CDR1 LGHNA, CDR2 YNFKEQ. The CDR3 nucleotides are TGTGCCAGCAGCCAAGAGACAGAAGAGCAGTACTTC. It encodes CASSQETEEQYF.

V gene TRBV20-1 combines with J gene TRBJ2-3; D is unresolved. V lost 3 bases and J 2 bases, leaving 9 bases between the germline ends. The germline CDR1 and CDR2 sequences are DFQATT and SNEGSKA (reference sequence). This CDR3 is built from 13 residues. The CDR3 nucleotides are TGCAGTGCTAGCGGTGAAAACACAGATACGCAGTATTTT. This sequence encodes CSASGENTDTQYF.

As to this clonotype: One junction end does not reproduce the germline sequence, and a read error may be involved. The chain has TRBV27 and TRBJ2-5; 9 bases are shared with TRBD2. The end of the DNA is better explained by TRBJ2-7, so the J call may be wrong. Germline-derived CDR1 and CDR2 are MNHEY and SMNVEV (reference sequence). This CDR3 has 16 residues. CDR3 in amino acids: CAGSVAQLAGPYEQYF. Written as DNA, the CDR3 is TGTGCCGGCAGTGTCGCCCAGCTAGCGGGACCCTACGAGCAGTACTTC.